This passage covers 26 T cell receptor beta chains from one sample sequenced in a study of radiotherapy plus CTLA-4 blockade in lung cancer. TCRdb keeps only in-frame clones here, not all; method: immunoSEQ multiplex PCR. The sample lists roughly 66,000 clones, around four fifths occurring once. Sequences were derived from peripheral blood, sampled from a patient treated with radiotherapy plus ipilimumab. The receptors were gathered from a human donor with non-small cell lung cancer who had a partial response to radiotherapy plus ipilimumab.

The rearrangement joins TRBV6-5 to TRBJ2-1, with TRBD2 matching 7 bases. Germline V gene sequence: CDR1 MNHEY, CDR2 SVGAGI. This CDR3 is 13 amino acids long. The V segment lost 2 bases and the J segment 6 bases; nucleotides outside the gene matches: 1. The CDR3 nucleotides are TGTGCCAGCAGTTACAGACTAGCCAATGAGCAGTTCTTC. Its protein is CASSYRLANEQFF.

This chain uses TRBV5-1 with TRBJ2-7, with a tentative D call TRBD2 (5 bases). V was shortened by 5 bases and J by 0 bases, with 15 bases between the two germline ends. Germline lookup yields CDR1 SGHRS and CDR2 YFSETQ. The CDR3 sequence is 15 residues long. DNA of the CDR3: TGCGCCAGCAGGGACGCGAGTGGGAGCTCCTACGAGCAGTACTTC. Translated: CASRDASGSSYEQYF.

V gene TRBV7-3 combines with J gene TRBJ1-2, with D tentatively TRBD1 (6 bases). CDR1 and CDR2 (germline): SGHTA, FQGTGA. The CDR3 is 14 amino acids. Trimming shortened V by 5 bases and J by 2 bases, and 12 bases separated the two germline ends. The CDR3 sequence: CASSLGTSNYGYTF. In DNA form, the CDR3 reads TGTGCCAGCAGCCTCGGGACATCGAACTATGGCTACACCTTC.

This clone was found a few times. CDR3 nucleotides: TGTGCCAGCAGCTTAGGACTAGCAGAGACCTACGAGCAGTACTTC. Its protein product is CASSLGLAETYEQYF. The rearrangement links TRBV11-3 to TRBJ2-7, with 7 bases fitting TRBD2. The CDR3 contains 15 residues. CDR1 is SGHNT, CDR2 YENEEA, per germline. With V trimmed by 1 base and J by 2 bases, 5 bases remained unmatched.

There are a few counts of this clone. The rearrangement joins TRBV18 to TRBJ1-2; 11 bases line up with TRBD1. The CDR3 covers 17 residues. The ends lost 3 bases at V and 1 base at J; junction bases unmatched: 7. CDR1 is KGHSH, CDR2 LQKENI, per germline. CDR3 DNA sequence: TGTGCCAGCTCACCCTCCGGACAGGGGGCTCTTAACTATGGCTACACCTTC. Its protein is CASSPSGQGALNYGYTF.

The V and J genes are TRBV9 and TRBJ2-7; maybe TRBD2 (6 bases). Germline assignment: CDR1 SGDLS and CDR2 YYNGEE. The V end lost 3 bases, the J end lost 1 base, and 17 bases lay between the germline ends. CDR3 length equals 16 residues. The CDR3 spells CASSAKVAETSYEQYF. CDR3 nucleotide sequence: TGTGCCAGCAGCGCGAAAGTAGCGGAGACTTCCTACGAGCAGTACTTC.

This clone occurred a few times. The rearrangement links TRBV28 to TRBJ2-1; the match to TRBD2 covers 8 bases. Losses at the gene ends were 9 bases for V and 7 bases for J; bases not matched to a gene: 14. The V gene's germline CDR1 is MDHEN and CDR2 SYDVKM. The CDR3 consists of 15 residues. The CDR3 nucleotides read TGTGCCAGTCTTGTCAACGGGAGGGCCAAAAATGAGCAGTTCTTC. This translates into CASLVNGRAKNEQFF.

J is TRBJ2-1 and V is TRBV18; TRBD2 matches at 8 bases. With 0 bases clipped from V and 7 bases from J, the junction kept 8 bases outside the gene matches. This CDR3 spans 16 amino acids. Germline V CDR1 and CDR2: KGHSH, LQKENI. CDR3: CASSPPTGGRWNEQFF. In DNA, the CDR3 is TGTGCCAGCTCACCACCGACGGGAGGGCGGTGGAATGAGCAGTTCTTC.

The chain links TRBV2 to TRBJ2-1; no clear D gene. This CDR3 spans 15 amino acids. V gave up 0 bases and J gave up 6 bases, with 12 bases separating them. Germline V gene data show CDR1 as SNHLY and CDR2 as FYNNEI. This CDR3 is CASSEARSSGNEQFF. DNA of the CDR3: TGTGCCAGCAGTGAAGCGAGGAGTTCGGGCAATGAGCAGTTCTTC.

The chain uses TRBV7-3 and TRBJ2-5; D may be TRBD2 (6 bases). V dropped 2 bases and J dropped 5 bases, with 12 bases sitting between them. The CDR3 runs to 14 residues. Germline V gene data show CDR1 as SGHTA and CDR2 as FQGTGA. CDR3 protein: CASSLGGAGETQYF. The CDR3 nucleotides are TGTGCCAGCAGCTTAGGCGGGGCGGGTGAGACCCAGTACTTC.

This rearrangement joins TRBV2 to TRBJ1-4; no reliable D call. Trimming left V 5 bases short and J 2 bases short, with 6 bases between. Germline lookup yields CDR1 SNHLY and CDR2 FYNNEI. The CDR3 is 13 amino acids. The CDR3 DNA is TGTGCCAGCAGTAGCGGGACTAATGAAAAACTGTTTTTT. Amino acid sequence: CASSSGTNEKLFF.

The chain has TRBV7-2 and TRBJ2-7; possibly TRBD2 for D (6 bases). Germline V gene sequence: CDR1 SGHTA, CDR2 FQGNSA. Between the trimmed V and J ends, which lost 1 base and 0 bases, there was a span of 16 bases. CDR3 length: 17 residues. CDR3 nucleotides: TGTGCCAGCAGCTTAGGGGGGGTTGCGGCGAGCTCCTACGAGCAGTACTTC. Residues: CASSLGGVAASSYEQYF.

The rearrangement uses TRBV29-1 and TRBJ1-4; 12 nucleotides agree with TRBD1. Germline V gene sequence: CDR1 SQVTM, CDR2 ANQGSEA. The V segment lost 5 bases and the J segment 4 bases; nucleotides outside the gene matches: 8. The CDR3 covers 16 residues. CDR3 amino acids: CSVTGTGGSSNEKLFF. The CDR3 DNA reads TGCAGCGTTACCGGGACAGGGGGCAGCAGTAATGAAAAACTGTTTTTT.

The chain joins TRBV18 to TRBJ2-3, with TRBD2 identical over 8 bases. The germline V gene has CDR1 KGHSH and CDR2 LQKENI. The V gene end was trimmed by 3 bases and the J gene end by 5 bases; junction bases not matched to a gene: 4. This CDR3 region has 14 residues. The CDR3 coding sequence is TGTGCCAGCTCACCGACTAGCGAGAGAGATACGCAGTATTTT. As protein: CASSPTSERDTQYF.

This chain links TRBV5-5 with TRBJ2-7; 8 bases map to TRBD1. Looked up from germline, CDR1 is SGHKS and CDR2 is YYEKEE (reference sequence). The CDR3 sequence is 15 residues long. V shed 0 bases and J 3 bases; nucleotides not matched to a gene: 5. Written as DNA, the CDR3 is TGTGCCAGCAGCTTGGGGGGAACAGGGGGCTACGAGCAGTACTTC. This gives the protein CASSLGGTGGYEQYF.

The V and J genes are TRBV19 and TRBJ1-2, with 9 positions matching TRBD1. Germline-derived CDR1 and CDR2 are LNHDA and SQIVND (reference sequence). The CDR3 sequence is 14 residues long. The V gene end was trimmed by 7 bases and the J gene end by 3 bases; junction bases not matched to a gene: 6. CDR3 DNA sequence: TGTGCCAGTACCACCGGACAGGGGTACTATGGCTACACCTTC. Its translation is CASTTGQGYYGYTF.

The chain links TRBV19 to TRBJ2-4, with 9 positions matching TRBD1. CDR1 is LNHDA, CDR2 SQIVND, per germline (reference sequence). Trimming took 5 bases from V and 0 from J; bases not matched to a gene: 8. This CDR3 region has 17 residues. The CDR3 nucleotides read TGTGCCAGTAGTGCGCCGGGACAGGGCCTAGCCAAAAACATTCAGTACTTC. Translated, it gives CASSAPGQGLAKNIQYF.

The V gene is TRBV27, the J gene TRBJ2-2, with TRBD2 identical over 7 bases. This CDR3 has 14 residues. CDR1 and CDR2 (germline): MNHEY, SMNVEV (reference sequence). J lost 2 bases, V lost 11 bases, and 8 bases had no gene match. DNA of the CDR3: TGTGCCGGACGACTAGCCCATAACACCGGGGAGCTGTTTTTT. Its protein product is CAGRLAHNTGELFF.

This clone was found a few times. The chain couples TRBV7-2 to TRBJ1-5; D is ambiguous. Germline V gene data show CDR1 as SGHTA and CDR2 as FQGNSA. The CDR3 runs 15 residues. Trimming shortened V by 2 bases and J by 0 bases, and 8 bases separated the two germline ends. CDR3 loop: CASSLTFRSNQPQHF. For the CDR3, the DNA is TGTGCCAGCAGCTTAACATTCCGTAGCAATCAGCCCCAGCATTTT.

This clone appeared once. The V and J genes are TRBV7-6 and TRBJ2-1; 15 nucleotides line up with TRBD2. Germline V gives CDR1 SGHVS, CDR2 FNYEAQ. The CDR3 is 16 amino acids. J lost 5 bases, V lost 5 bases, and 4 bases had no gene match. In DNA form, the CDR3 reads TGTGCCAGCAGCCGGGGACTAGCGGGAGGCAACAATGAGCAGTTCTTC. It codes for CASSRGLAGGNNEQFF. The variable domain in full, completed from reference TRBV7-6 and TRBJ2-1, reads GAGVSQSPRYKVTKRGQDVALRCDPISGHVSLYWYRQALGQGPEFLTYFNYEAQQDKSGLPNDRFSAERPEGSISTLTIQRTEQRDSAMYRCASSRGLAGGNNEQFFGPGTRLTVL.

The chain has TRBV10-3 and TRBJ1-1; no reliable D call. V lost 7 bases and J 0 bases, leaving 9 bases between the germline ends. This CDR3 is built from 13 residues. CDR1 ENHRY and CDR2 SYGVKD come from the germline V gene. The CDR3 loop is CAINPGLNTEAFF. In DNA form, the CDR3 reads TGTGCCATCAACCCAGGCCTGAACACTGAAGCTTTCTTT.

The gene calls are TRBV7-2 and TRBJ1-1; 11 nucleotides agree with TRBD1. The J segment lost 11 bases and the V segment lost 3 bases, leaving 5 bases of the junction unmatched. The CDR3 contains 13 residues. Germline loops: CDR1 SGHTA, CDR2 FQGNSA. In DNA, the CDR3 is TGTGCCAGCAGCTTCCGGGACAGGGGGAAGGCTTTCTTT. Its translation is CASSFRDRGKAFF.

This clone was detected once. The chain has TRBV15 and TRBJ2-7; a weak D match, TRBD2 (6 bases). The ends were cut back, 0 bases at V and 2 bases at J, with 11 bases in the middle. Germline assignment: CDR1 LNHNV and CDR2 YYDKDF (reference sequence). The CDR3 has 15 residues. CDR3 DNA sequence: TGTGCCACCAGCAGAGATATCGGGGGTCCCTACGAGCAGTACTTC. This encodes CATSRDIGGPYEQYF.

V is TRBV5-5 and J is TRBJ2-7, with a weak D call TRBD1 (5 bases). Germline V CDR1 and CDR2: SGHKS, YYEKEE (reference sequence). The CDR3 extends over 14 amino acids. The V and J ends lost 1 base and 7 bases respectively, with 15 bases between them. CDR3 sequence reads: CASSLSPRAWEQYF. Here the CDR3 DNA reads TGTGCCAGCAGCTTGTCTCCCAGGGCCTGGGAGCAGTACTTC.

This clone was seen a few times. The chain is built from TRBV7-9 and TRBJ2-7; a weak D match, TRBD2 (6 bases). CDR1 is SEHNR and CDR2 is FQNEAQ in the germline V gene (reference sequence). This CDR3 is 12 amino acids long. V was trimmed by 3 bases and J by 3 bases, leaving 6 bases between them. This CDR3 is CASSFGSYEQYF. The CDR3 DNA sequence: TGTGCCAGCAGCTTCGGGAGCTACGAGCAGTACTTC. The full variable domain, with the rest looked up from reference TRBV7-9 and TRBJ2-7, is DTGVSQNPRHKITKRGQNVTFRCDPISEHNRLYWYRQTLGQGPEFLTYFQNEAQLEKSRLLSDRFSAERPKGSFSTLEIQRTEQGDSAMYLCASSFGSYEQYFGPGTRLTVT.

The gene calls are TRBV27 and TRBJ2-2; D is ambiguous. CDR1 and CDR2 from the germline V gene are MNHEY and SMNVEV (reference sequence). Trimming stripped 3 bases from V and 3 bases from J, with 8 bases between. The CDR3 totals 14 residues. DNA for the CDR3: TGTGCCAGCAGTTTGTCTCGCGACACCGGGGAGCTGTTTTTT. Residues: CASSLSRDTGELFF.